The clone carrying this T cell receptor (beta chain) was seen a handful of times. No antigen is known for it. Sequence at one end of the junction differs from germline and may be a read error. This sample was included in a study of CD8+CD57+ T cells in acquired aplastic anemia. The CDR3 length is 15 residues. The germline V gene encodes CDR1 SEHNR and CDR2 FQNEAQ (reference sequence). Sequencing involved patients with CD8+CD57+ cell expansion previously shown by flow cytometry. It was genomic DNA that served as the template for profiling TCR beta VDJ and CDR3. Each CDR3 protein is one row after TCRdb ran MiXCR on the reads. The sample gives about 150,000 distinct CDR3 sequences, over 40% of which show up once; 3.2% is in the top ten. Study results and limitations: A set of 25 to 30 CD8+ CDR3 sequences was shared between patients and controls, and these sequences appeared highly expressed in patients.

Sequencing used sorted CD4+, CD8+, or CD8+CD57+ T cells (not recorded which) from PBMCs. The chain joins TRBV7-9 to TRBJ2-7, with TRBD1 identical over 7 bases. This receptor was obtained from a human donor with aplastic anemia. The CDR3 here is CASSLGGTVAYGQYF. The CDR3, as DNA: TGTGCCAGCAGCTTAGGTGGGACAGTGGCCTACGGGCAGTACTTT.